Following are 6 T cell receptor beta chains from one sample sequenced in a study of shared clonotypes between healthy human individuals. Measured with immunoSEQ multiplex PCR; TCRdb has only the in-frame clones, and not every one. This sample carries over a million clones, approximately 98.5% of them seen once, and the ten largest clones take 0.3% to 0.45%. The specimen sequenced was naive CD4+ T cells sorted from blood. Sample subset: CD45RA+ positively selected. These receptors originate from a man younger than 40 in good health.

The chain employs TRBV12-5 and TRBJ2-5; 9 bases are shared with TRBD1. V trimming: 5 bases; J trimming: 4 bases; junction bases outside the gene matches: 11. CDR3 length: 16 amino acids. CDR1 is LGHNT, CDR2 FRNRAP, per germline. CDR3 DNA: TGTGCTAGTGGTAAAACTTGGGACAGGGCCTCAGAGACCCAGTACTTC. Protein: CASGKTWDRASETQYF.

The chain recombines TRBV7-9 with TRBJ2-1, with 7 positions matching TRBD2. V was pared by 1 base and J by 4 bases, with 4 bases of the junction left unmatched. The CDR3 covers 15 residues. CDR1 and CDR2 from the germline V gene are SEHNR and FQNEAQ (reference sequence). Written as DNA, the CDR3 is TGTGCCAGCAGCTTAGGGGACTACCTATACAATGAGCAGTTCTTC. Translated: CASSLGDYLYNEQFF.

V is TRBV18 and J is TRBJ2-5; D is unresolved. Germline V gives CDR1 KGHSH, CDR2 LQKENI. V gave up 5 bases and J gave up 0 bases, with 4 bases separating them. This CDR3 has 12 amino acids. The CDR3 sequence: CASSNNQETQYF. DNA of the CDR3: TGTGCCAGCTCAAACAACCAAGAGACCCAGTACTTC.

This rearrangement joins TRBV19 to TRBJ2-3; the D gene is possibly TRBD2 (6 bases). Germline assignment: CDR1 LNHDA and CDR2 SQIVND (reference sequence). The CDR3 consists of 14 residues. With 7 bases removed from V and 4 bases from J, the gap between germline ends came to 15 bases. Here the CDR3 reads CASKKTSSADTQYF. CDR3 sequence (DNA): TGTGCCAGTAAGAAGACTAGTAGTGCAGATACGCAGTATTTT.

The chain recombines TRBV9 with TRBJ2-3; no reliable D call. This CDR3 is built from 14 residues. Germline-derived CDR1 and CDR2 are SGDLS and YYNGEE. Trimming cost V 6 bases and J 1 base, with 12 bases left between them. The CDR3 nucleotides are TGTGCCAGCACTGGCGGCCTCGGCACAGATACGCAGTATTTT. It codes for CASTGGLGTDTQYF.

The V gene is TRBV21-1, the J gene TRBJ2-1; the table's D call TRBD2 went unverified against the DNA. TRBV21-1 is listed as a pseudogene. This CDR3 is built from 15 residues. CDR3 in DNA: TGTGCCAGCAGCAAAGATAGGACTAGCGGAGGTGAGCAGTTCTTC. Translated: CASSKDRTSGGEQFF.